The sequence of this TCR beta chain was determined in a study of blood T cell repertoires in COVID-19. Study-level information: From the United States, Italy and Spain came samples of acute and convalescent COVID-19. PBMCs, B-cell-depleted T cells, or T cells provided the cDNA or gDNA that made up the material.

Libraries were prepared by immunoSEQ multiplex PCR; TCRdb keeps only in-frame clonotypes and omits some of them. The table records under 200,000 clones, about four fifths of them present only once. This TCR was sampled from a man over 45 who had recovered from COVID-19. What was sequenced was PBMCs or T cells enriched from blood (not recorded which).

The CDR3 bases are TGCGCCAGCAGCTTGGCAGGGGATCAATCCTATGGCTACACCTTC. Translation: CASSLAGDQSYGYTF. The chain recombines TRBV5-1 with TRBJ1-2, with D tentatively TRBD1 (6 bases). Trimming shortened V by 0 bases and J by 4 bases, and 13 bases separated the two germline ends. CDR3 size: 15 residues. Germline V gene data show CDR1 as SGHRS and CDR2 as YFSETQ. Looking up the rest from reference TRBV5-1 and TRBJ1-2 gives the full variable domain: KAGVTQTPRYLIKTRGQQVTLSCSPISGHRSVSWYQQTPGQGLQFLFEYFSETQRNKGNFPGRFSGRQFSNSRSEMNVSTLELGDSALYLCASSLAGDQSYGYTFGSGTRLTVV.